This is a list of T cell receptor beta chains from one sample in a study of shared clonotypes between healthy human individuals. Repertoires were generated with immunoSEQ multiplex PCR, while TCRdb's copy carries only in-frame clones and drops some. The table has 2 million to 2.5 million clones, 80% to 95% seen once. The sample consisted of naive CD4+ T cells from PBMCs. The receptor source for this set is a young man in good health. Some clones in this sample may be carry-over from other donors' samples. Each CDR3 is given with its conserved first and last residue. The D gene is left open where the match is weak. Size values are once, few and many counts, or a class for expanded clones, and some rows have none.

abundance: .
d_gene: .
v_gene: TRBV6-5
j_gene: TRBJ2-5
CDR3nt: TGTGCCAGCAGTTATGCAGGAAAAGAGACCCAGTACTTC
CDR3aa: CASSYAGKETQYF

abundance: .
d_gene: TRBD2
v_gene: TRBV5-4
j_gene: TRBJ2-1
CDR3nt: TGTGCCAGCAGCTTGGGATCTAGCGGGAGCAGCAATGAGCAGTTCTTC
CDR3aa: CASSLGSSGSSNEQFF

abundance: .
d_gene: .
v_gene: TRBV28
j_gene: TRBJ1-5
CDR3nt: TGTGCCAGCAGTTTATCTCTCTTTCAGCCCCAGCATTTT
CDR3aa: CASSLSLFQPQHF

abundance: .
d_gene: TRBD1
v_gene: TRBV7-8
j_gene: TRBJ1-5
CDR3nt: TGTGCCAGCAGCGGACAGGGAGCCCAGCCCCAGCATTTT
CDR3aa: CASSGQGAQPQHF

abundance: .
d_gene: .
v_gene: TRBV10-1
j_gene: TRBJ2-7
CDR3nt: TGCGCCAGCAGTGGACGCGGGCAGGGCGAGCAGTACTTC
CDR3aa: CASSGRGQGEQYF

abundance: .
d_gene: .
v_gene: TRBV27
j_gene: TRBJ1-1
CDR3nt: TGTGCCAGCAGTTTATCGTGGGGTGGTCGGGCTGAAGCTTTCTTT
CDR3aa: CASSLSWGGRAEAFF

abundance: .
d_gene: .
v_gene: TRBV9
j_gene: TRBJ2-7
CDR3nt: TGTGCCAGCAGCATGACCCCTCAGTCCTACGAGCAGTACTTC
CDR3aa: CASSMTPQSYEQYF

abundance: .
d_gene: TRBD1
v_gene: TRBV7-8
j_gene: TRBJ2-3
CDR3nt: TGTGCCAGCAGCTTAGCGCTAGGGCAGGGGGTCGATACGCAGTATTTT
CDR3aa: CASSLALGQGVDTQYF

abundance: .
d_gene: .
v_gene: TRBV28
j_gene: TRBJ2-1
CDR3nt: TGTGCCAGCGGGGGGCAGTTCTTC
CDR3aa: CASGGQFF

abundance: .
d_gene: .
v_gene: TRBV5-4
j_gene: TRBJ2-6
CDR3nt: TGTGCCAGCAGCTGGGATCCTGCTAGCTCTGGGGCCAACGTCCTGACTTTC
CDR3aa: CASSWDPASSGANVLTF

abundance: .
d_gene: .
v_gene: TRBV11-2
j_gene: TRBJ1-5
CDR3nt: TGTGCCAGCAGCTTGGACAGAGATCAGCCCCAGCATTTT
CDR3aa: CASSLDRDQPQHF

abundance: .
d_gene: TRBD1
v_gene: TRBV25-1
j_gene: TRBJ1-2
CDR3nt: TGTGCCAGCAGTGGCGGACAGGCTAACTATGGCTACACCTTC
CDR3aa: CASSGGQANYGYTF

abundance: .
d_gene: .
v_gene: TRBV29-1
j_gene: TRBJ2-3
CDR3nt: TGCAGCGTCATCCCCGGGACGGGAAGCACAGATACGCAGTATTTT
CDR3aa: CSVIPGTGSTDTQYF

abundance: few
d_gene: TRBD1
v_gene: TRBV9
j_gene: TRBJ1-4
CDR3nt: TGTGCCAGCAGCGTACGGGACAGGGGGAGGGAAAAACTGTTTTTT
CDR3aa: CASSVRDRGREKLFF

abundance: .
d_gene: .
v_gene: TRBV5-1
j_gene: TRBJ1-1
CDR3nt: TGCGCCAGCAGCTTGAGGGACGGGCAGAACACTGAAGCTTTCTTT
CDR3aa: CASSLRDGQNTEAFF

abundance: .
d_gene: .
v_gene: TRBV28
j_gene: TRBJ1-2
CDR3nt: TGTGCCAGCAGTTCGGGTGCGGGTGATCGTGGCTACACCTTC
CDR3aa: CASSSGAGDRGYTF

abundance: .
d_gene: .
v_gene: TRBV4-1
j_gene: TRBJ2-5
CDR3nt: TGCGCCAGCAGCCCGGGGGAAGGAACCCAGTACTTC
CDR3aa: CASSPGEGTQYF

abundance: .
d_gene: .
v_gene: TRBV19
j_gene: TRBJ2-5
CDR3nt: TGTGCCAGTAGTATCGGAGGAGAGACCCAGTACTTC
CDR3aa: CASSIGGETQYF

abundance: .
d_gene: TRBD1
v_gene: TRBV29-1
j_gene: TRBJ1-2
CDR3nt: TGCAGCGTTGATGTATTCCTGAACAGGGGCCTGGCTTCCGGCTACACCTTC
CDR3aa: CSVDVFLNRGLASGYTF